This is a list of T cell receptor beta chains from one sample in a study of blood T cell repertoires in COVID-19. Generated by immunoSEQ multiplex PCR, the TCRdb table keeps only in-frame clones and is missing some. This sample yields around 150,000 clones, of which approximately 90% are seen a single time; around 5% belongs to the top ten. Sequencing was done on a sample of peripheral blood. Source of these receptors: a human donor in a cohort sampled during active COVID-19. The CDR3 runs from the conserved cysteine through the conserved F or W. Rows may omit the clone size; those that give it use once, few, many or a size class.

j_gene: TRBJ2-7; v_gene: TRBV4-1; abundance: NA; CDR3aa: CASSLRDSYEQYF
j_gene: TRBJ2-1; v_gene: TRBV3-1/TRBV3-2; abundance: NA; CDR3aa: CASSHSGGSTEQFF
j_gene: TRBJ2-7; v_gene: TRBV10-3; abundance: NA; CDR3aa: CAISDPSGRVMAYEQYF
j_gene: TRBJ1-4; v_gene: TRBV6-6; abundance: NA; CDR3aa: CASSYGRGLGNEKLFF
j_gene: TRBJ2-5; v_gene: TRBV19; abundance: NA; CDR3aa: CASSISGEETQYF
j_gene: TRBJ1-6; v_gene: TRBV19; abundance: NA; CDR3aa: CASSGVVNSPLHF
j_gene: TRBJ1-1; v_gene: TRBV28; abundance: NA; CDR3aa: CASSRMNTEAFF
j_gene: TRBJ2-5; v_gene: TRBV30; abundance: NA; CDR3aa: CAITGGLKLETQYF
j_gene: TRBJ2-1; v_gene: TRBV7-8; abundance: NA; CDR3aa: CASSPGTSGVYEQFF
j_gene: TRBJ2-7; v_gene: TRBV7-2; abundance: NA; CDR3aa: CASSATPASADEQYF
j_gene: TRBJ2-7; v_gene: TRBV30; abundance: NA; CDR3aa: CAWTATTSAGHEQYF
j_gene: TRBJ1-5; v_gene: TRBV15; abundance: NA; CDR3aa: CATSRGGRQGWDQPQHF
j_gene: TRBJ1-5; v_gene: TRBV12-3/TRBV12-4; abundance: NA; CDR3aa: CASSLNSNQPQHF
j_gene: TRBJ1-1; v_gene: TRBV7-3; abundance: NA; CDR3aa: CASSLNWDSEAFF
j_gene: TRBJ1-1; v_gene: TRBV28; abundance: NA; CDR3aa: CASVPPRGTEAFF
j_gene: TRBJ2-6; v_gene: TRBV5-8; abundance: NA; CDR3aa: CASSATGGGAGANVLTF
j_gene: TRBJ1-2; v_gene: TRBV19; abundance: few; CDR3aa: CASSERTIYGYTF
j_gene: TRBJ2-5; v_gene: TRBV30; abundance: NA; CDR3aa: CAWSVGLAGGQETQYF
j_gene: TRBJ1-1; v_gene: TRBV28; abundance: NA; CDR3aa: CASGTQGEAFF
j_gene: TRBJ1-2; v_gene: TRBV11-2; abundance: NA; CDR3aa: CASSFGADYGYTF
j_gene: TRBJ1-4; v_gene: TRBV13; abundance: few; CDR3aa: CASSDSRQGINEKLFF
j_gene: TRBJ1-2; v_gene: TRBV6-5; abundance: NA; CDR3aa: CASRSGGGYTF
j_gene: TRBJ2-1; v_gene: TRBV19; abundance: NA; CDR3aa: CASSTSGILSSYNEQFF
j_gene: TRBJ2-5; v_gene: TRBV5-8; abundance: NA; CDR3aa: CASNFRGLSATHGQETQYF
j_gene: TRBJ1-5; v_gene: TRBV6-2/TRBV6-3; abundance: NA; CDR3aa: CASSLGQINQPQHF
j_gene: TRBJ2-7; v_gene: TRBV9; abundance: NA; CDR3aa: CASSVAGSALYEQYF
j_gene: TRBJ2-5; v_gene: TRBV27; abundance: NA; CDR3aa: CASSSDRLAGVRLETQYF
j_gene: TRBJ1-5; v_gene: TRBV28; abundance: NA; CDR3aa: CASTPGGGARQPQHF
j_gene: TRBJ2-7; v_gene: TRBV28; abundance: NA; CDR3aa: CASSLRASGGAIMYEQYF
j_gene: TRBJ2-5; v_gene: TRBV19; abundance: NA; CDR3aa: CASSARPGQGAPRQETQYF
j_gene: TRBJ2-7; v_gene: TRBV6-1; abundance: NA; CDR3aa: CASSESLAGVYEQYF
j_gene: TRBJ2-1; v_gene: TRBV9; abundance: NA; CDR3aa: CASSARLAGGQYNEQFF
j_gene: TRBJ1-2; v_gene: TRBV30; abundance: once; CDR3aa: CAWSLDRDYGYTF
j_gene: TRBJ1-6; v_gene: TRBV2; abundance: NA; CDR3aa: CASTTGTPRSPLHF
j_gene: TRBJ2-5; v_gene: TRBV9; abundance: NA; CDR3aa: CASSVGGGAETQYF
j_gene: TRBJ2-7; v_gene: TRBV5-1; abundance: few; CDR3aa: CASSLSLLNGGAGKAYEQYF
j_gene: TRBJ1-5; v_gene: TRBV7-2; abundance: NA; CDR3aa: CASSSRTGGYQPQHF
j_gene: TRBJ1-1; v_gene: TRBV18; abundance: NA; CDR3aa: CASSPIPSGEAFF
j_gene: TRBJ1-6; v_gene: TRBV7-3; abundance: NA; CDR3aa: CASSLTGPGQQGFNSPLHF
j_gene: TRBJ2-1; v_gene: TRBV5-6; abundance: NA; CDR3aa: CASSLAGGNEQFF
j_gene: TRBJ2-3; v_gene: TRBV5-4; abundance: NA; CDR3aa: CASTRWPGQGTDTQYF
j_gene: TRBJ2-7; v_gene: TRBV7-8; abundance: NA; CDR3aa: CASSPTSLGEQYF
j_gene: TRBJ2-7; v_gene: TRBV6-5; abundance: NA; CDR3aa: CASSGPGLARGEQYF
j_gene: TRBJ2-3; v_gene: TRBV5-1; abundance: NA; CDR3aa: CASSSGWGTDTQYF
j_gene: TRBJ2-7; v_gene: TRBV10-3; abundance: NA; CDR3aa: CAISVASGTYEQYF
j_gene: TRBJ2-7; v_gene: TRBV18; abundance: NA; CDR3aa: CASLSGGDTYEQYF
j_gene: TRBJ2-3; v_gene: TRBV7-6; abundance: NA; CDR3aa: CASQVSHATDTQYF